This is a list of T cell receptor beta chains from one sample in a study of CD8 T cells in Susac syndrome. TCRdb processed the immunoSEQ multiplex PCR reads anew with MiXCR; each CDR3 protein has one entry. The sample lists hundreds of thousands of distinct CDR3 sequences, just over 90% occurring once. Sequencing was performed on CD4+ T cells from PBMCs. The source of these receptors is a human donor with multiple sclerosis. The CDR3 runs from the conserved cysteine through the conserved F or W. A D gene is named only where the DNA matches it firmly. The size entry is marked missing in some rows and otherwise reads once, few, many or a size class.

V	J	length	D	size	CDR3	DNA
TRBV4-1	TRBJ2-7	17	TRBD1	.	CASSQVTGTGISYEQYF	TGCGCCAGCAGCCAAGTGACCGGGACAGGCATATCCTACGAGCAGTACTTC
TRBV29-1	TRBJ1-2	13	.	.	CSVENPGDNGYTF	TGCAGCGTTGAAAATCCAGGAGATAATGGCTACACCTTC
TRBV15	TRBJ1-2	15	.	.	CATSRDTRDTYGYTF	TGTGCCACCAGCAGAGATACTCGGGATACCTATGGCTACACCTTC
TRBV2	TRBJ1-2	16	TRBD1	.	CASRPGTGATNYGYTF	TGTGCCAGCAGGCCCGGGACAGGGGCGACTAACTATGGCTACACCTTC
TRBV7-2	TRBJ2-1	16	TRBD2	.	CASTLGASGGYNEQFF	TGTGCCAGCACCCTAGGGGCTAGCGGGGGTTACAATGAGCAGTTCTTC
TRBV28	TRBJ1-1	10	.	.	CASTHTEAFF	TGTGCCAGCACTCACACTGAAGCTTTCTTT
TRBV10-1	TRBJ2-2	15	TRBD1	.	CASSEGQGAGGELFF	TGCGCCAGCAGTGAAGGACAGGGGGCCGGCGGGGAGCTGTTTTTT
TRBV11-3	TRBJ1-2	14	TRBD1	once	CASSFMDRAGGYTF	TGTGCCAGCAGCTTTATGGACAGGGCAGGTGGCTACACCTTC
TRBV12-3/TRBV12-4	TRBJ2-1	13	TRBD2	.	CASVTSAYNEQFF	TGTGCCAGCGTTACTAGCGCCTACAATGAGCAGTTCTTC
TRBV7-6	TRBJ2-2	17	TRBD1	.	CASSLSQDRTNTGELFF	TGTGCCAGCAGCTTATCCCAGGACAGGACTAACACCGGGGAGCTGTTTTTT
TRBV10-3	TRBJ2-1	11	.	.	CAIIPGYEQFF	TGTGCCATCATTCCGGGTTATGAGCAGTTCTTC
TRBV5-1	TRBJ2-1	13	.	.	CASSLPSATEQFF	TGCGCCAGCAGCCTCCCTAGCGCAACTGAGCAGTTCTTC
TRBV5-1	TRBJ1-2	14	TRBD1	.	CASSFGTVSYGYTF	TGCGCCAGCAGCTTCGGGACAGTATCCTATGGCTACACCTTC
TRBV29-1	TRBJ1-2	13	.	.	CSVRKGQGYGYTF	TGCAGCGTTAGGAAAGGGCAGGGCTATGGCTACACCTTC
TRBV29-1	TRBJ2-3	14	.	.	CSVNSLVGTDTQYF	TGCAGCGTCAATAGCCTCGTGGGCACAGATACGCAGTATTTT
TRBV24-1	TRBJ2-2	17	TRBD1	once	CATSDTSGQGRAGELFF	TGTGCCACCAGTGACACCTCCGGACAGGGTAGGGCCGGGGAGCTGTTTTTT
TRBV4-1	TRBJ2-3	14	.	.	CASSQQTDTDTQYF	TGCGCCAGCAGCCAACAAACCGACACAGATACGCAGTATTTT
TRBV6-6	TRBJ1-2	14	.	.	CASSYRGGLDGYTF	TGTGCCAGCAGTTATAGGGGGGGGCTGGATGGCTACACCTTC
TRBV5-1	TRBJ2-3	15	.	once	CASSLEPSATDTQYF	TGCGCCAGCAGCTTGGAGCCTAGCGCAACAGATACGCAGTATTTT
TRBV24-1	TRBJ2-1	12	.	.	CATSFPGGRVFF	TGTGCCACCAGTTTCCCCGGGGGCCGGGTTTTCTTC
TRBV9	TRBJ2-3	16	TRBD2	.	CASSVGSGGGSDTQYF	TGTGCCAGCAGCGTAGGTAGCGGGGGGGGCTCAGATACGCAGTATTTT
TRBV11-1	TRBJ2-5	14	TRBD2	.	CASSKGGGKETQYF	TGTGCCAGCAGCAAGGGCGGGGGAAAAGAGACCCAGTACTTC
TRBV4-1	TRBJ1-6	15	.	.	CASSQGQAYNSPLHF	TGCGCCAGCAGCCAAGGACAGGCCTATAATTCACCCCTCCACTTT
TRBV10-3	TRBJ2-2	14	.	once	CAISPGVDTGELFF	TGTGCCATCAGTCCCGGGGTCGACACCGGGGAGCTGTTTTTT
TRBV19	TRBJ1-5	15	.	.	CASSIVGGSNQPQHF	TGTGCCAGTAGTATAGTAGGGGGTAGCAATCAGCCCCAGCATTTT
TRBV9	TRBJ2-1	17	TRBD2	.	CASSPRGGAGSYNEQFF	TGTGCCAGCAGCCCGAGGGGAGGGGCAGGCTCCTACAATGAGCAGTTCTTC
TRBV28	TRBJ2-2	14	.	once	CASSWYGFTGELFF	TGTGCCAGCAGTTGGTACGGGTTCACCGGGGAGCTGTTTTTT
TRBV6-2/TRBV6-3	TRBJ2-5	15	TRBD1	.	CASAFRGRIGETQYF	TGTGCCAGCGCGTTCAGGGGGCGCATAGGAGAGACCCAGTACTTC
TRBV5-4	TRBJ1-2	15	TRBD1	.	CASSYARGQNYGYTF	TGTGCCAGCAGCTACGCCAGGGGGCAGAACTATGGCTACACCTTC
TRBV10-3	TRBJ1-2	15	.	.	CAISAQGKGDYGYTF	TGTGCCATCAGTGCGCAGGGTAAGGGCGACTATGGCTACACCTTC
TRBV18	TRBJ2-5	14	.	.	CASSPGTVQETQYF	TGTGCCAGCTCCCCTGGGACTGTCCAAGAGACCCAGTACTTC
TRBV5-1	TRBJ2-2	17	.	.	CASSPSTGARNTGELFF	TGCGCCAGCAGCCCTTCGACCGGGGCCCGGAACACCGGGGAGCTGTTTTTT
TRBV27	TRBJ2-5	13	.	.	CASSFSVGETQYF	TGTGCCAGCAGTTTTAGCGTTGGAGAGACCCAGTACTTC
TRBV29-1	TRBJ1-2	13	TRBD1	.	CSVTTGTNYGYTF	TGCAGCGTTACGACAGGGACTAACTATGGCTACACCTTC
TRBV5-1	TRBJ1-5	13	.	few	CASSLGDNQPQHF	TGCGCCAGCAGCTTGGGAGATAATCAGCCCCAGCATTTT
TRBV7-2	TRBJ2-2	16	TRBD1	.	CASSSRQGVKAGELFF	TGTGCCAGCAGCTCAAGACAGGGGGTAAAGGCCGGGGAGCTGTTTTTT
TRBV6-5	TRBJ1-1	14	.	.	CASSYESRRTEAFF	TGTGCCAGCAGTTACGAGAGTAGGCGCACTGAAGCTTTCTTT
TRBV23-1	TRBJ2-7	14	TRBD1	.	CASRAGDRGYEQYF	TGCGCCAGCAGGGCCGGGGACAGGGGCTACGAGCAGTACTTC
TRBV5-1	TRBJ2-3	16	.	.	CASSPPGLLHEDTQYF	TGCGCCAGCAGCCCGCCGGGACTCCTTCACGAAGATACGCAGTATTTT
TRBV29-1	TRBJ2-3	14	.	.	CSARTASSTDTQYF	TGCAGCGCTCGGACAGCTTCTAGCACAGATACGCAGTATTTT
TRBV6-1	TRBJ1-2	13	.	.	CASSEQDGYGYTF	TGTGCCAGCAGTGAACAGGATGGCTATGGCTACACCTTC
TRBV3-1	TRBJ1-5	14	.	.	CASSQGRSNQPQHF	TGTGCCAGCAGCCAAGGTCGTAGCAATCAGCCCCAGCATTTT
TRBV29-1	TRBJ2-2	16	.	.	CSVVGSEGANTGELFF	TGCAGCGTTGTCGGTTCGGAGGGAGCGAACACCGGGGAGCTGTTTTTT
TRBV7-2	TRBJ2-3	13	.	.	CATRQRGTDTQYF	TGTGCCACCCGCCAGAGGGGGACAGATACGCAGTATTTT
TRBV12-3/TRBV12-4	TRBJ1-2	14	TRBD1	few	CASSPRGQAYGYTF	TGTGCCAGCAGTCCCCGGGGACAGGCCTATGGCTACACCTTC
TRBV24-1	TRBJ2-1	14	.	.	CATSDSSLENEQFF	TGTGCCACCAGTGACTCATCCCTTGAGAATGAGCAGTTCTTC
TRBV25-1	TRBJ2-2	14	TRBD2	.	CASLGLEDTGELFF	TGTGCCAGCCTTGGACTAGAGGACACCGGGGAGCTGTTTTTT
TRBV28	TRBJ1-1	15	TRBD1	.	CASSSQGALNTEAFF	TGTGCCAGCAGTTCCCAGGGGGCCCTGAACACTGAAGCTTTCTTT
TRBV29-1	TRBJ1-5	17	.	.	CSAPPRDSAVGNQPQHF	TGCAGCGCCCCCCCCAGGGATTCCGCGGTGGGCAATCAGCCCCAGCATTTT
TRBV4-1	TRBJ2-4	18	.	.	CASSQGTPLADSGGIQYF	TGCGCCAGCAGCCAAGGGACACCCTTAGCGGATAGTGGTGGCATTCAGTACTTC
TRBV4-2	TRBJ2-3	13	.	once	CASSQDFADTQYF	TGTGCCAGCAGCCAAGATTTTGCAGATACGCAGTATTTT
TRBV7-9	TRBJ2-2	11	.	.	CASSIHRWLFF	TGTGCCAGCAGCATCCACCGTTGGCTGTTTTTT
TRBV6-1	TRBJ2-2	17	.	.	CASRGYGEYKNTGELFF	TGTGCCAGCAGGGGATATGGGGAGTACAAGAACACCGGGGAGCTGTTTTTT